This T cell receptor beta chain was captured in a study of T cell responses to AZD1222 COVID-19 vaccine. Broader study findings: Baseline testing showed seropositivity in only six AZD1222 recipients. It was only after the peak T cell response that any repertoires were sampled. Epitopes outside B.1.351 and B.1.1.7 mutated regions reportedly drew nearly half of spike TCRs. Across spike, vaccine-associated CD4 TCRs were found, dominant at 160-218 and 743-854.

The CDR3 has 13 residues. The germline V and J ends were trimmed by 3 bases and 6 bases, with 15 bases remaining between them. CDR1 and CDR2 from the germline V gene are GTSNPN and SVGIG (reference sequence). Only in-frame clones appear in the TCRdb table, and some are missing; sequencing was by immunoSEQ multiplex PCR. The table records roughly 77,000 clones, roughly 86% of them present only once. About this clone: Its target is unknown.

The origin of this receptor is an adult in good health. Sequencing used peripheral blood, obtained on day 0 of MenACWY control vaccination. The chain couples TRBV30 to TRBJ2-7; D remains unclear. The chain's CDR3 is CAWSIGLLAEQYF. The CDR3 DNA follows: TGTGCCTGGAGCATTGGGCTACTCGCCGAGCAGTACTTC. Full variable domain (outside the CDR3, taken from reference TRBV30 and TRBJ2-7): SQTIHQWPATLVQPVGSPLSLECTVEGTSNPNLYWYRQAAGRGLQLLFYSVGIGQISSEVPQNLSASRPQDRQFILSSKKLLLSDSGFYLCAWSIGLLAEQYFGPGTRLTVT.